Shown below are 26 T cell receptor beta chains from a single sample sequenced in a study of T cell changes during pregnancy in multiple sclerosis. Sequencing used immunoSEQ multiplex PCR; TCRdb keeps in-frame clones, though not all of them. The table has some 43,000 clones, around 93% seen once. The sequenced sample was CD8+ T cells from peripheral blood mononuclear cells, obtained in the third trimester of pregnancy. The receptors come from a female donor with multiple sclerosis, enrolled in a pregnancy study.

The chain recombines TRBV19 with TRBJ1-1, with 7 bases that match TRBD1. The V gene end was trimmed by 5 bases and the J gene end by 1 base; junction bases not matched to a gene: 4. This CDR3 has 14 residues. Germline-derived CDR1 and CDR2 are LNHDA and SQIVND (reference sequence). The CDR3 loop reads CASSPGTANTEAFF. The CDR3 DNA sequence: TGTGCCAGTAGTCCCGGGACAGCGAACACTGAAGCTTTCTTT.

The gene calls are TRBV5-1 and TRBJ2-7; TRBD2 matches at 13 bases. The ends lost 7 bases at V and 4 bases at J; junction bases unmatched: 8. Germline CDR1 SGHRS, CDR2 YFSETQ. The CDR3 consists of 15 residues. The CDR3 region is CASAPTTSGGYEQYF. CDR3 bases: TGCGCCAGCGCCCCCACGACTAGCGGGGGGTACGAGCAGTACTTC.

This chain connects TRBV14 to TRBJ2-7; 8 positions agree with TRBD1. V was clipped by 4 bases and J by 3 bases; unmatched bases: 11. CDR1 is SGHDN, CDR2 FVKESK, per germline. The CDR3 spans 16 residues. In DNA form, the CDR3 reads TGTGCCAGCAGCCCTCCTAGGAGGACAGGGAACTACGAGCAGTACTTC. Translating gives CASSPPRRTGNYEQYF.

J is TRBJ2-7 and V is TRBV7-9, with a tentative D call TRBD1 (6 bases). The CDR3 covers 15 residues. Germline CDR1 and CDR2: SEHNR and FQNEAQ (reference sequence). Trimming removed 5 bases at V and 2 bases at J, with 16 bases between. CDR3 sequence: CASSDRTAHPYEQYF. The CDR3 DNA sequence: TGTGCCAGCAGCGACCGGACAGCCCATCCCTACGAGCAGTACTTC.

This clone showed up just once. The rearrangement joins TRBV19 to TRBJ1-5; D gene unclear. CDR3 length: 12 amino acids. V gave up 5 bases and J gave up 3 bases, with 5 bases separating them. CDR1 and CDR2 (germline): LNHDA, SQIVND (reference sequence). The DNA for the CDR3 is TGTGCCAGTAGTTCCTACAATCAGCCCCAGCATTTT. It translates to CASSSYNQPQHF.

J is TRBJ1-1 and V is TRBV27, with D possibly matching TRBD1 (5 bases). Germline assignment: CDR1 MNHEY and CDR2 SMNVEV (reference sequence). This CDR3 comprises 12 residues. Trimming left V 7 bases short and J 6 bases short, with 12 bases between. Here the CDR3 reads CASKAWGAEAFF. CDR3 nucleotides: TGTGCCAGCAAAGCTTGGGGGGCTGAAGCTTTCTTT.

The V call is TRBV7-8, the J call TRBJ2-3; D is unresolved. Looked up from germline, CDR1 is SGHVS and CDR2 is FQNEAQ. V was trimmed by 5 bases and J by 5 bases, leaving 11 bases between them. The CDR3 runs to 13 residues. This chain's CDR3 is CASSTAVGDTQYF. CDR3 nucleotides: TGTGCCAGCAGCACAGCCGTGGGAGATACGCAGTATTTT. Full variable domain (remainder filled in from reference TRBV7-8 and TRBJ2-3): GAGVSQSPRYKVAKRGQDVALRCDPISGHVSLFWYQQALGQGPEFLTYFQNEAQLDKSGLPSDRFFAERPEGSVSTLKIQRTQQEDSAVYLCASSTAVGDTQYFGPGTRLTVL.

The chain recombines TRBV9 with TRBJ1-5, with 8 bases aligning to TRBD1. CDR1 and CDR2 (germline): SGDLS, YYNGEE. V was clipped by 3 bases and J by 3 bases; unmatched bases: 5. The CDR3 is made up of 15 amino acids. As DNA, the CDR3 is TGTGCCAGCAGCGCTGGGACAGGCTACAATCAGCCCCAGCATTTT. Translated, it gives CASSAGTGYNQPQHF.

The chain employs TRBV11-2 and TRBJ2-7; tentative D call: TRBD2 (6 bases). CDR3 size: 14 residues. The V end lost 4 bases, the J end lost 0 bases, and 10 bases lay between the germline ends. Germline assignment: CDR1 SGHAT and CDR2 FQNNGV. CDR3 nucleotides: TGTGCCAGCAGCTCCGGGACTTTCTCCTACGAGCAGTACTTC. It codes for CASSSGTFSYEQYF.

The chain links TRBV28 to TRBJ2-7; the match to TRBD1 covers 8 bases. CDR1 MDHEN and CDR2 SYDVKM come from the germline V gene. The CDR3 extends over 14 amino acids. V was clipped by 3 bases and J by 3 bases; unmatched bases: 4. CDR3 sequence (DNA): TGTGCCAGCAGTTTCGGACAGGGCTACTACGAGCAGTACTTC. Its protein is CASSFGQGYYEQYF.

The chain carries TRBV7-9 and TRBJ2-7; D is perhaps TRBD1 (5 bases). CDR1 SEHNR and CDR2 FQNEAQ come from the germline V gene (reference sequence). The V gene lost 4 bases and the J gene lost 6 bases, with 13 bases spanning the gap. The CDR3 length is 13 residues. The CDR3 DNA is TGTGCCAGCAGCTGGAATTCAGGGTCCGAGCAGTACTTC. It codes for CASSWNSGSEQYF.

This chain links TRBV27 with TRBJ2-5; D is perhaps TRBD1 (6 bases). V was clipped by 5 bases and J by 3 bases, with 16 bases between them. Germline lookup yields CDR1 MNHEY and CDR2 SMNVEV (reference sequence). The CDR3 length is 15 residues. Here the CDR3 DNA reads TGTGCCAGCAGTCCCGCCCCGACAGGTAAAGAGACCCAGTACTTC. The encoded protein is CASSPAPTGKETQYF.

The rearrangement uses TRBV19 and TRBJ1-2; 7 nucleotides line up with TRBD1. The CDR3 loop spans 15 amino acids. Per the germline V gene, CDR1 is LNHDA and CDR2 is SQIVND (reference sequence). V gave up 5 bases and J gave up 5 bases; unmatched junction bases: 11. The CDR3, as DNA: TGTGCCAGTAGTGCTACAGGGGCCCCTCCTTATGGCTACACCTTC. Its protein product is CASSATGAPPYGYTF.

The gene calls are TRBV9 and TRBJ2-7; possible D gene TRBD2, 6 bases. The CDR3 totals 14 residues. Trimming shortened V by 0 bases and J by 4 bases, and 11 bases separated the two germline ends. Germline V gene lookup returns CDR1 SGDLS and CDR2 YYNGEE. The CDR3 loop is CASSVGGDLYEQYF. The CDR3 nucleotides read TGTGCCAGCAGCGTAGGTGGGGACTTATACGAGCAGTACTTC.

Remarks on this clone: One end of the junction is discordant with germline, which a read error may explain. This chain connects TRBV7-9 to TRBJ2-7, with D tentatively TRBD2 (5 bases). CDR3 length equals 11 residues. The V gene's germline CDR1 is SEHNR and CDR2 FQNEAQ (reference sequence). The CDR3 loop is CASSLDRDLHF. The CDR3 region has the DNA TGTGCCAGCAGCTTAGACCGGGATCTACACTTC.

V gene TRBV27 combines with J gene TRBJ2-6; D gene unclear. Trimming stripped 4 bases from V and 0 bases from J, with 7 bases between. The CDR3 covers 15 residues. Germline CDR1 is MNHEY and CDR2 is SMNVEV (reference sequence). The CDR3 protein is CASSYFGSGANVLTF. The CDR3 nucleotides read TGTGCCAGCAGTTACTTTGGCTCTGGGGCCAACGTCCTGACTTTC. Combining the CDR3 with reference TRBV27 and TRBJ2-6 gives the whole variable domain EAQVTQNPRYLITVTGKKLTVTCSQNMNHEYMSWYRQDPGLGLRQIYYSMNVEVTDKGDVPEGYKVSRKEKRNFPLILESPSPNQTSLYFCASSYFGSGANVLTFGAGSRLTVL.

The CDR3 DNA sequence: TGTGCCAGCAGCGCAACAGGGGGCCGAACTAATGAAAAACTGTTTTTT. Translated: CASSATGGRTNEKLFF. The gene calls are TRBV9 and TRBJ1-4; 9 nucleotides line up with TRBD1. This CDR3 is 16 amino acids long. V lost 3 bases to trimming and J lost 1 base; unmatched junction nucleotides: 4. The germline V gene encodes CDR1 SGDLS and CDR2 YYNGEE.

This clone was found once. This chain joins TRBV7-9 and TRBJ2-7; 7 positions agree with TRBD1. The CDR3 has 15 amino acids. V lost 1 base to trimming and J lost 5 bases; unmatched junction nucleotides: 8. In germline, CDR1 is SEHNR, CDR2 FQNEAQ (reference sequence). The CDR3 coding sequence is TGTGCCAGCAGCTTAGTGGACAGGCCCCTGGACGAGCAGTACTTC. It is translated as CASSLVDRPLDEQYF.

The genes are TRBV28 and TRBJ1-5, with D possibly matching TRBD1 (6 bases). Germline CDR1 reads MDHEN; CDR2 reads SYDVKM. The CDR3 loop spans 15 amino acids. Trimming stripped 8 bases from V and 5 bases from J, with 19 bases between. CDR3 DNA: TGTGCCAGCCACCGGGACATGCTCTGGGATCAGCCCCAGCATTTT. Translation gives CASHRDMLWDQPQHF.

The chain has TRBV6-5 and TRBJ2-7; D may be TRBD1 (5 bases). Germline V CDR1 and CDR2: MNHEY, SVGAGI. V gave up 2 bases and J gave up 3 bases, with 5 bases separating them. This CDR3 has 12 residues. CDR3 DNA sequence: TGTGCCAGCAGTTACCAGGGCTACGAGCAGTACTTC. It is translated as CASSYQGYEQYF.

The chain uses TRBV28 and TRBJ2-1; D possibly corresponds to TRBD2 (7 bases). The CDR3 spans 15 residues. With 6 bases removed from V and 7 bases from J, the gap between germline ends came to 19 bases. The V gene's germline CDR1 is MDHEN and CDR2 SYDVKM. In DNA, the CDR3 is TGTGCCAGCAGCTCGACGGCGCGGGGGCTTAATGAGCAGTTCTTC. The encoded protein is CASSSTARGLNEQFF.

The chain uses TRBV9 and TRBJ2-6, with D maybe TRBD1 (6 bases). The CDR3 runs to 17 residues. V was trimmed by 3 bases and J by 2 bases, leaving 15 bases between them. CDR1 SGDLS and CDR2 YYNGEE come from the germline V gene. The CDR3 protein is CASSAQGPPAGANVLTF. In DNA, the CDR3 is TGTGCCAGCAGCGCACAGGGACCTCCGGCTGGGGCCAACGTCCTGACTTTC.

The rearrangement joins TRBV4-1 to TRBJ2-2, with TRBD1 matching 7 bases. The V gene end was trimmed by 4 bases and the J gene end by 0 bases; junction bases not matched to a gene: 5. Looked up from germline, CDR1 is MGHRA and CDR2 is YSYEKL. This CDR3 is 16 amino acids long. CDR3 in DNA: TGCGCCAGCAGCCTCAAGACAGGGCCGAACACCGGGGAGCTGTTTTTT. This encodes CASSLKTGPNTGELFF.

The chain uses TRBV4-1 and TRBJ2-5; TRBD1 is a possible D gene (6 bases). The ends were cut back, 2 bases at V and 4 bases at J, with 11 bases in the middle. The CDR3 runs to 14 residues. Per germline, CDR1 MGHRA and CDR2 YSYEKL. Here the CDR3 DNA reads TGCGCCAGCAGCCAAACTCAAGGGGGAGAGACCCAGTACTTC. Its protein is CASSQTQGGETQYF.

The CDR3 DNA is TGTGCCACCAGGGAGGCACTCTACAATGAGCAGTTCTTC. This codes for CATREALYNEQFF. The chain carries TRBV15 and TRBJ2-1; weak D call: TRBD2 (5 bases). V was pared by 6 bases and J by 3 bases, with 9 bases between. CDR1 LNHNV and CDR2 YYDKDF come from the germline V gene (reference sequence). The CDR3 length is 13 residues.

CDR3 residues: CASSLGTGRITAEAFF. The CDR3 DNA reads as TGTGCCAGCAGTTTAGGGACAGGGAGGATAACTGCTGAAGCTTTCTTT. This rearrangement joins TRBV28 to TRBJ1-1, with 9 bases matching TRBD1. The CDR3 covers 16 residues. The V and J ends lost 2 bases and 6 bases, in that order; junction bases with no gene match: 10. The germline CDR1 and CDR2 sequences are MDHEN and SYDVKM.